This T cell receptor (beta chain) was sequenced for a study of technical replicates of blood from a handful of donors. Sequenced by immunoSEQ multiplex PCR; TCRdb stores in-frame clones only, minus some. The sample lists some 83,000 clones; more than 80% were seen once. Germline CDR1 SNHLY, CDR2 FYNNEI. The CDR3 runs 15 residues. V was clipped by 2 bases and J by 7 bases, with 17 bases between them. The sample comprised T cells isolated from PBMCs. The clonotype comes from a human donor in good health. The V and J genes are TRBV2 and TRBJ2-5, with D hard to call. The CDR3 region has the DNA TGTGCCAGCAGTGAAAGGAGAAGTAGCCCTGGGACCCAGTACTTC. It is translated as CASSERRSSPGTQYF.